This entry describes one T cell receptor beta chain. There is no known antigen for this receptor. One base away there is no much larger clone; base qualities are not given. Library creation used PCR. TCRdb names Illumina HiSeq 2500 as the instrument used. To reduce PCR and sequencing biases, unique molecular identifiers were incorporated into the TCR beta cDNA libraries. Every 1 to 10 million input T cells yielded 500,000 or so cDNA molecules, meaning each molecule approximated one T cell. Patient libraries were prepared and sequenced with the same protocol used for the earlier healthy control dataset. Samples belonging to the same batch were prepared together, multiplexed and sequenced on a shared HiSeq lane. The study's own analysis went as follows. MIGEC was used to process the raw barcoded reads, and molecular identifier groups with only a single read were discarded before consensus assembly and CDR3 extraction. VDJtools was used for post-analysis of the clonotype tables, with diversity normalized by down-sampling every dataset to the smallest sample size. To correct batch-related cross-sample contamination, repertoire overlap clustering matched CDR3 amino acid sequences but not nucleotide sequences. TCRdb applied fastp at Q25 and MiXCR to the public reads, then kept only in-frame beta chains. One record per CDR3 amino acid sequence lists the most common genes and DNA. The V and J calls here are based on TCRdb, not the publication. In all, the sample holds around 770,000 distinct CDR3 sequences, and approximately 44% of those were seen once. Together, the top ten hold around 4.7% of the sample.

The CDR3, from cysteine to phenylalanine, totals 16 residues. Of the read, only the CDR3 DNA is kept; its 48 bases are in frame from base 1. CDR1 and CDR2 were assigned from the germline V gene as SGHVS and FQNEAQ. The data were taken from a study of post-analysis software for immune sequencing data (dated by TCRdb to the mid-2010s). Study-wide context: Disease courses on record covered relapsing-remitting, secondary progressive and progressive-relapsing multiple sclerosis, though some patients had no subtype annotation. Patient repertoires were compared against 11 previously published healthy control repertoires from donors aged roughly 6 to 28 years. A subset of samples was prepared in parallel using single-end sample barcoding, then pooled and co-amplified after Illumina adapter ligation. Study-level results and caveats: Roughly 5 TRBV segments, including TRBV5-6, TRBV5-1 and TRBV20-1, were significantly more frequent in patients than controls. The multiple sclerosis patient group was slightly younger than the control group. Strong co-clustering of samples prepared in the same batch was shown by direct clustering with F measure, prompting a batch-effect correction. Compared with controls, multiple sclerosis patients had significantly lower normalized Chao1 diversity, a finding suggesting substantial peripheral T-cell clonal expansion.

TCR beta repertoires were profiled from peripheral blood of more than ten young patients with multiple sclerosis to demonstrate the VDJtools post-analysis software. The multiple sclerosis patients were children and adolescents between about 6 and 15 years of age. The receptor was isolated from a girl aged 10 to 17 with multiple sclerosis. Sequenced sample: blood. The V gene is TRBV7-8 and the J gene is TRBJ2-7, with the D gene too uncertain to name. The DNA end is more similar to TRBJ2-4, so the J call may be wrong. Read as DNA, the sequence is TGTGCCAGCAGCTTAGTTGGTGGGCCCCGTGAAGACATTCAGTACTTC. It encodes CASSLVGGPREDIQYF.